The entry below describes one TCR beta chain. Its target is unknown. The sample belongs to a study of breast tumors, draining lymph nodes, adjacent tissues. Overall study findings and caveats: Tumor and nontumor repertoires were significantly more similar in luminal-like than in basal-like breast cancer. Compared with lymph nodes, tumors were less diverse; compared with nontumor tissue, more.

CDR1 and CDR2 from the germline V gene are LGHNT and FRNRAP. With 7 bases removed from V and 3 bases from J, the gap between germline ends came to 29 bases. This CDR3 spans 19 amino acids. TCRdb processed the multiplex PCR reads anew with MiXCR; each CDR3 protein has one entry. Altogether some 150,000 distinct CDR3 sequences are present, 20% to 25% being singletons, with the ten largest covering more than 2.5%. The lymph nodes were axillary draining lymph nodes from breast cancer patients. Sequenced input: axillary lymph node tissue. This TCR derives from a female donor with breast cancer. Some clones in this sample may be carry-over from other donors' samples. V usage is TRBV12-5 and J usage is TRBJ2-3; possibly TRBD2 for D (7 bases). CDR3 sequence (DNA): TGTGCTAGTGCCGGGGGCAGGGGCTTTATGGGGGGGGGGACAGATACGCAGTATTTT. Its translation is CASAGGRGFMGGGTDTQYF.